Shown below are 28 T cell receptor beta chains from a single sample sequenced in a study of OX40 agonist ivuxolimab in advanced cancers. Assay: immunoSEQ multiplex PCR; the TCRdb copy retains only in-frame clones and omits some. The table lists 100,000 to 150,000 clones, about 92% of them singletons. The sample in question was CD4+ or CD8+ T cells sorted from blood, obtained in a trial of the OX40 agonist ivuxolimab. The receptors shown here come from an adult with an advanced solid tumor such as melanoma, head and neck, liver or kidney cancer.

The chain couples TRBV7-2 to TRBJ2-7, with TRBD1 matching over 9 bases. After removal of 3 bases from V and 5 bases from J, the junction contained 5 bases not matched to a gene. The germline V gene encodes CDR1 SGHTA and CDR2 FQGNSA. There are 14 residues in the CDR3. The CDR3, as DNA: TGTGCCAGCAGCTTGGGGACAGGGAGAAACGAGCAGTACTTC. Protein sequence: CASSLGTGRNEQYF.

The rearrangement links TRBV5-1 to TRBJ1-2; TRBD1 might be the D (6 bases). From germline, CDR1 is SGHRS and CDR2 YFSETQ. V was trimmed by 4 bases and J by 0 bases, leaving 10 bases between them. This CDR3 is built from 14 residues. CDR3 bases: TGCGCCAGCAGCCTGGACAGCTCTAACTATGGCTACACCTTC. Its translation: CASSLDSSNYGYTF.

The CDR3 nucleotides read TGTGCCAGCAGCTTAGCACCGACGTCACCCCTCCACTTT. Amino acids: CASSLAPTSPLHF. This chain connects TRBV7-2 to TRBJ1-6; D call uncertain. Per the germline V gene, CDR1 is SGHTA and CDR2 is FQGNSA. The V gene lost 0 bases and the J gene lost 10 bases, with 7 bases spanning the gap. The CDR3 runs to 13 residues. Variable domain in full (rest from reference TRBV7-2 and TRBJ1-6): GAGVSQSPSNKVTEKGKDVELRCDPISGHTALYWYRQSLGQGLEFLIYFQGNSAPDKSGLPSDRFSAERTGGSVSTLTIQRTQQEDSAVYLCASSLAPTSPLHFGNGTRLTVT.

The CDR3 spells CASISGGAPSGELFF. CDR3 bases: TGTGCCAGCATCTCGGGGGGGGCCCCCTCCGGGGAGCTGTTTTTT. The V and J genes are TRBV6-5 and TRBJ2-2; 8 positions match TRBD2. Trimming took 7 bases from V and 6 from J; bases not matched to a gene: 10. The CDR3 totals 15 residues. Germline lookup yields CDR1 MNHEY and CDR2 SVGAGI.

The chain has TRBV6-4 and TRBJ2-3, with D tentatively TRBD1 (5 bases). CDR3 length: 15 residues. CDR1 and CDR2 (germline): MRHNA, SNTAGT. Trimming stripped 4 bases from V and 5 bases from J, with 16 bases between. In DNA form, the CDR3 reads TGTGCCAGCAGTGTCAATGCGGCAGGGATAGATACGCAGTATTTT. As protein: CASSVNAAGIDTQYF.

This chain connects TRBV7-9 to TRBJ1-1; D is perhaps TRBD1 (5 bases). This CDR3 contains 13 residues. CDR1 and CDR2 from the germline V gene are SEHNR and FQNEAQ (reference sequence). V shed 5 bases and J shed 2 bases, with 9 bases lying between them. The CDR3 sequence: CASSMDTNTEAFF. In DNA, the CDR3 is TGTGCCAGCAGCATGGACACAAACACTGAAGCTTTCTTT.

The chain combines TRBV5-1 with TRBJ2-7; 8 nucleotides align to TRBD2. The germline gives CDR1 SGHRS, CDR2 YFSETQ. The ends lost 7 bases at V and 5 bases at J; junction bases unmatched: 14. The CDR3 has 15 amino acids. The CDR3 nucleotides read TGCGCCAGCGACCCCTCCGGCGGGAGGTACCACGAGCAGTACTTC. Its translation is CASDPSGGRYHEQYF.

V and J are TRBV11-2 and TRBJ2-7; possibly TRBD1 for D (5 bases). The CDR3 has 16 amino acids. Trimming removed 1 base at V and 0 bases at J, with 13 bases between. Germline V gives CDR1 SGHAT, CDR2 FQNNGV. The CDR3 sequence: CASSLVQGRGSYEQYF. The CDR3 DNA reads TGTGCCAGCAGCTTAGTTCAGGGCCGCGGCTCCTACGAGCAGTACTTC.

V usage is TRBV7-9 and J usage is TRBJ1-2, with D tentatively TRBD1 (5 bases). V was trimmed by 6 bases and J by 0 bases, leaving 14 bases between them. This CDR3 region has 15 residues. CDR1 and CDR2 from the germline V gene are SEHNR and FQNEAQ (reference sequence). CDR3 nucleotides: TGTGCCAGCAGATGGGACCATAAAGCTAACTATGGCTACACCTTC. Translating it yields CASRWDHKANYGYTF.

The chain joins TRBV7-6 to TRBJ2-5; D is ambiguous. Germline V lookup: CDR1 SGHVS, CDR2 FNYEAQ. Trimming took off 2 bases at V and 3 bases at J, with 7 bases between the two ends. There are 13 residues in the CDR3. This CDR3 reads CASSLSYKETQYF. The CDR3 DNA reads as TGTGCCAGCAGCTTATCTTATAAAGAGACCCAGTACTTC.

The chain has TRBV6-5 and TRBJ2-5; maybe TRBD1 (6 bases). This CDR3 is 12 amino acids long. Germline lookup yields CDR1 MNHEY and CDR2 SVGAGI. Deletions cut 8 bases from V and 7 bases from J, with 14 bases between. CDR3 nucleotide sequence: TGTGCCAGCGGGGACACCCTCGGGACCCAGTACTTC. This translates into CASGDTLGTQYF.

The chain joins TRBV21-1 to TRBJ2-1. TRBV21-1 is reported as a pseudogene. This CDR3 is 23 amino acids long. The CDR3 nucleotides read TGTGCCAGCAGCAAGAGGGGCGGAGGTAGAGAAGGGTCCCGTAGAGGCCTATATGGTGAGCAGTTCTTC. This sequence encodes CASSKRGGGREGSRRGLYGEQFF.

The table lists this clone with a count of one. The CDR3 loop is CAISDPTSGSSYEQYF. The DNA of the CDR3 is TGTGCCATCAGTGACCCAACTAGCGGGTCCTCCTACGAGCAGTACTTC. The chain carries TRBV10-3 and TRBJ2-7, with 9 bases lining up with TRBD2. The CDR3 runs 16 residues. With 3 bases clipped from V and 0 bases from J, the junction kept 6 bases outside the gene matches. CDR1 is ENHRY and CDR2 is SYGVKD in the germline V gene.

The V and J genes are TRBV28 and TRBJ2-2; D could derive from TRBD1 or TRBD2 (5 bases each). The CDR3 spans 15 residues. Germline CDR1 reads MDHEN; CDR2 reads SYDVKM. The V end was cut by 10 bases, the J end by 4 bases, with 19 bases between. The CDR3 loop reads CAIKGGGSVTGELFF. CDR3 DNA: TGTGCCATCAAAGGTGGGGGTAGCGTCACCGGGGAGCTGTTTTTT.

The chain links TRBV28 to TRBJ1-4; possibly TRBD1 for D (5 bases). V was shortened by 3 bases and J by 5 bases, with 10 bases between the two germline ends. Per the germline V gene, CDR1 is MDHEN and CDR2 is SYDVKM. The CDR3 spans 14 residues. The CDR3 reads CASSFGGENEKLFF. In DNA form, the CDR3 reads TGTGCCAGCAGTTTCGGAGGGGAGAATGAAAAACTGTTTTTT.

The V and J genes are TRBV18 and TRBJ1-1, with D uncertain. The CDR3 is made up of 15 amino acids. The V end lost 4 bases, the J end lost 4 bases, and 16 bases lay between the germline ends. Per the germline V gene, CDR1 is KGHSH and CDR2 is LQKENI. CDR3 sequence (DNA): TGTGCCAGCTCACTCTGGGAGGCTAAGGGCACTGAAGCTTTCTTT. Translating gives CASSLWEAKGTEAFF.

The gene calls are TRBV5-1 and TRBJ1-1; 8 bases align to TRBD1. Germline assignment: CDR1 SGHRS and CDR2 YFSETQ. After removal of 7 bases from V and 0 bases from J, the junction contained 17 bases not matched to a gene. This CDR3 spans 18 amino acids. The CDR3 DNA is TGCGCCAGCCGGCCCGGGGACAGGTTGATTTCGATGAACACTGAAGCTTTCTTT. The encoded protein is CASRPGDRLISMNTEAFF.

The genes are TRBV14 and TRBJ2-2; D is undetermined. The germline gives CDR1 SGHDN, CDR2 FVKESK. Trimming took 0 bases from V and 3 from J, leaving 11 bases between them. The CDR3 extends over 16 amino acids. In DNA form, the CDR3 reads TGTGCCAGCAGCCAAGATCCATACCTCGACACCGGGGAGCTGTTTTTT. It yields the protein CASSQDPYLDTGELFF.

The chain joins TRBV9 to TRBJ1-1; TRBD1 is a possible D gene (5 bases). CDR1 and CDR2 from the germline V gene are SGDLS and YYNGEE. The V gene lost 4 bases and the J gene lost 0 bases, with 13 bases spanning the gap. The CDR3 runs 15 residues. The CDR3 region is CASSPRGTLNTEAFF. The CDR3, as DNA: TGTGCCAGCAGCCCCCGGGGCACCCTGAACACTGAAGCTTTCTTT. Filled out from reference TRBV9 and TRBJ1-1, the complete variable domain reads DSGVTQTPKHLITATGQRVTLRCSPRSGDLSVYWYQQSLDQGLQFLIQYYNGEERAKGNILERFSAQQFPDLHSELNLSSLELGDSALYFCASSPRGTLNTEAFFGQGTRLTVV.

The chain employs TRBV7-9 and TRBJ2-7; possibly TRBD1 or TRBD2 for D (7 bases each). The CDR3 sequence is 13 residues long. Looked up from germline, CDR1 is SEHNR and CDR2 is FQNEAQ (reference sequence). The V end was cut by 5 bases, the J end by 6 bases, with 14 bases between. CDR3 sequence reads: CASSRDREGEQYF. The CDR3 bases are TGTGCCAGCAGCCGAGACAGGGAGGGCGAGCAGTACTTC.

CDR3 in DNA: TGTGCCAGCAGTTACGATGGGCCGTTGGCTGGAAACACCATATATTTT. Translation: CASSYDGPLAGNTIYF. This chain joins TRBV6-5 and TRBJ1-3; D remains unclear. CDR1 is MNHEY, CDR2 SVGAGI, per germline. The germline V and J ends were trimmed by 2 bases and 2 bases, with 13 bases remaining between them. The CDR3 runs to 16 residues.

This chain joins TRBV11-2 and TRBJ1-6, with no clear D. The CDR3 has 15 amino acids. Deletions cut 2 bases from V and 10 bases from J, with 15 bases between. Germline V CDR1 and CDR2: SGHAT, FQNNGV. The CDR3 region is CASSLRWEGRSPLHF. In DNA, the CDR3 is TGTGCCAGCAGCTTACGGTGGGAGGGCCGGTCACCCCTCCACTTT.

This chain's CDR3 is CASSVPVGGAFF. Here the CDR3 DNA reads TGTGCCAGCAGTGTCCCGGTGGGGGGAGCTTTCTTT. This chain uses TRBV28 with TRBJ1-1, with a possible D match to TRBD1 (5 bases). CDR3 size: 12 residues. V was clipped by 5 bases and J by 10 bases, with 14 bases between them. Germline lookup yields CDR1 MDHEN and CDR2 SYDVKM.

V gene TRBV5-4 combines with J gene TRBJ2-7; 13 bases fit TRBD2. J lost 7 bases, V lost 0 bases, and 10 bases had no gene match. The CDR3 has 17 amino acids. Germline CDR1 is SGHNT and CDR2 is YYREEE (reference sequence). This CDR3 is CASSLAATSGGPGEQYF. In nucleotides, the CDR3 is TGTGCCAGCAGCTTGGCCGCGACTAGCGGGGGGCCGGGGGAGCAGTACTTC.

The chain carries TRBV7-2 and TRBJ1-2, with TRBD1 matching over 7 bases. The CDR3 is made up of 13 amino acids. V was clipped by 5 bases and J by 6 bases; unmatched bases: 6. Germline V CDR1 and CDR2: SGHTA, FQGNSA. Written as DNA, the CDR3 is TGTGCCAGCAGCGAAGGACAGGTGAATGGCTACACCTTC. It translates to CASSEGQVNGYTF. The full variable domain, with the rest looked up from reference TRBV7-2 and TRBJ1-2, is GAGVSQSPSNKVTEKGKDVELRCDPISGHTALYWYRQSLGQGLEFLIYFQGNSAPDKSGLPSDRFSAERTGGSVSTLTIQRTQQEDSAVYLCASSEGQVNGYTFGSGTRLTVV.

The chain carries TRBV9 and TRBJ1-2; 9 nucleotides match TRBD1. This CDR3 spans 15 amino acids. The V gene end was trimmed by 0 bases and the J gene end by 3 bases; junction bases not matched to a gene: 3. The V gene's germline CDR1 is SGDLS and CDR2 YYNGEE. The CDR3 region has the DNA TGTGCCAGCAGCGTAGCGGGACAGGGCGACTATGGCTACACCTTC. Translated: CASSVAGQGDYGYTF.

In the case of this clone: An end of the junction differs from the germline gene, which may be a read error. The gene calls are TRBV7-7 and TRBJ2-5; D gene ambiguous. Germline CDR1 SSHAT, CDR2 FNYEAQ (reference sequence). CDR3 length equals 13 residues. CDR3 in amino acids: CASSLGPEETQYF. The CDR3 nucleotides are TGTGCTAGCAGCTTAGGGCCCGAAGAGACCCAGTACTTC.

The chain has TRBV27 and TRBJ2-7; 7 bases map to TRBD1. Germline V CDR1 and CDR2: MNHEY, SMNVEV (reference sequence). The CDR3 contains 19 residues. The J segment lost 2 bases and the V segment lost 4 bases, leaving 20 bases of the junction unmatched. DNA of the CDR3: TGTGCCAGCAGTTCCCCGGGACAGAGAATCCTAGGATCGACCTACGAGCAGTACTTC. Protein: CASSSPGQRILGSTYEQYF.